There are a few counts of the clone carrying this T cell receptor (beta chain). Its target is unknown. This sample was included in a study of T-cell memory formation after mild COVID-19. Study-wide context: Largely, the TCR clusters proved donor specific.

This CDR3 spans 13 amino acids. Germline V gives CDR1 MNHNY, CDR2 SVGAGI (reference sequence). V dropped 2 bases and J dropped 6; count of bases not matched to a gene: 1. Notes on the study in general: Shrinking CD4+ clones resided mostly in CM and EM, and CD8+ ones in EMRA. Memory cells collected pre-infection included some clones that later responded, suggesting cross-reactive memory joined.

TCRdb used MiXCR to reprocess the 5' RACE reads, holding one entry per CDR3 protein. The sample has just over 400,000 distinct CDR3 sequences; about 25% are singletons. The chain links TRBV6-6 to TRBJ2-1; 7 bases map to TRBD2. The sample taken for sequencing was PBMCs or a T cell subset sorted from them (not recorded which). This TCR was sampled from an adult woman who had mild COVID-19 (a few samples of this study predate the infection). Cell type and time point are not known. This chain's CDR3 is CASSYAGANEQFF. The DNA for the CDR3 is TGTGCCAGCAGTTACGCGGGAGCCAATGAGCAGTTCTTC.